The clone carrying this TCR beta chain has a handful of counts. Its antigen is undetermined. A single record per CDR3 protein comes from TCRdb applying MiXCR to the 5' RACE reads. The sample lists about 85,000 distinct CDR3 sequences; under 15% were seen once. This record comes from a study of early T cells in non-severe SARS-CoV-2 infection. Study details: Sequencing of unsorted whole blood was done on bulk RNA, leaving chains unpaired.

Study-wide findings and caveats: Lookups in VDJdb leaned toward anti-spike CD8 responses and missed private and CD4 specificities.

The TCR was taken from an adult who was a healthcare worker with PCR-confirmed SARS-CoV-2 infection or an uninfected control (not recorded which). The source material was whole blood.

CDR3 DNA sequence: TGTGCCAGCAGCTTTGAGAGGCGGAACACCGGGGAGCTGTTTTTT. Protein product: CASSFERRNTGELFF. This chain uses TRBV5-4 with TRBJ2-2; D is uncertain. CDR3 length: 15 residues. The V end was cut by 2 bases, the J end by 1 base, with 9 bases between. Germline CDR1 and CDR2: SGHNT and YYREEE (reference sequence).